The 11 T cell receptor beta chains given below trace back to one sample, sequenced in a study of tumor and adjacent non-tumor tissue in lung cancer. No cell sorting was done before RNA was extracted from the tissue. Distant lung tissue was collected more than 3 cm away from the tumor edge. TCRbeta libraries were built with three rounds of nested PCR, modified from ARM-PCR. MiXCR, applied by TCRdb to the multiplex PCR reads, yields one record per CDR3 protein. Of tens of thousands of distinct CDR3 sequences listed, 60% to 70% were seen once; the top ten hold around 19%. Sequencing input: distant non-tumor lung tissue. The receptors come from a woman in her forties with non-small cell lung cancer.

This clonotype was observed a single time. The chain combines TRBV11-2 with TRBJ2-6; the D is unclear. There are 14 residues in the CDR3. In germline, CDR1 is SGHAT, CDR2 FQNNGV. The V gene lost 8 bases and the J gene lost 9 bases, with 17 bases spanning the gap. CDR3 sequence: CASCPAAGINVLTF. CDR3 DNA sequence: TGTGCCAGCTGCCCCGCTGCTGGGATCAACGTCCTGACTTTC.

Points on this clonotype: One end of the junction does not line up with germline, which may come from a read error. The CDR3 region is CASGYSGANYDYTF. The CDR3 DNA follows: TGTGCCAGCGGTTACTCCGGGGCTAACTATGACTACACCTTC. This chain joins TRBV6-5 and TRBJ1-2; weak D call: TRBD1 (5 bases). This CDR3 is 14 amino acids long. Germline CDR1 and CDR2: MNHEY and SVGAGI.

In regard to this clonotype: A read error may be the cause here, since a much bigger clone is one base away. CDR3 loop: CSVDTTNYGYTF. The CDR3 nucleotides read TGCAGCGTTGATACAACTAACTATGGCTACACCTTC. The V call is TRBV29-1, the J call TRBJ1-2; no firm D call. CDR3 length: 12 residues. Germline CDR1 and CDR2: SQVTM and ANQGSEA. Trimming stripped 3 bases from V and 0 bases from J, with 5 bases between.

This clonotype was seen repeatedly, ten times or more. Since the CDR3 does not end with the conserved phenylalanine or tryptophan, this likely comes from a read error. No DNA is shown, since the ends of the CDR3 on it are uncertain; the CDR3 is the one TCRdb lists. This chain uses TRBV6-6 with TRBJ2-3; TRBD1 was called by the table and not checked on the DNA. The CDR3 comprises 9 residues, both ends counted. Germline lookup yields CDR1 MNHNY and CDR2 SVGAGI (reference sequence). CDR3 in amino acids: CASSPRSGA.

Concerning this clonotype: A read error is likely, as this CDR3 ends without the conserved phenylalanine or tryptophan. It is unclear where the CDR3 begins or ends on the DNA, so no DNA is shown, and the CDR3 is as TCRdb lists it. The chain joins TRBV6-5 to TRBJ1-5; TRBD1, the table's D call, lacks a check against the DNA. The CDR3 region is 14 residues in length, termini included. Germline V gene data show CDR1 as MNHEY and CDR2 as SVGAGI. CDR3 in amino acids: CASSRGVSGQPQQY.

Comments on this clonotype: The missing conserved phenylalanine or tryptophan at the end of this CDR3 makes a read error likely. The V gene is TRBV11-2, the J gene TRBJ1-4; D is uncertain. The V end was cut by 7 bases, the J end by 7 bases, with 22 bases between. Germline V lookup: CDR1 SGHAT, CDR2 FQNNGV. The CDR3 contains 16 residues. CDR3 coding DNA: TGTGCCAGCAACCAAATAGTTAGCCGGAGGAGTGAAAAACTGTTTTCT. Its protein is CASNQIVSRRSEKLFS.

This rearrangement joins TRBV11-3 to TRBJ1-1; D not resolved. The CDR3 loop spans 15 amino acids. The V gene's germline CDR1 is SGHNT and CDR2 YENEEA. Here the CDR3 DNA reads TGTGTCAGTAGCTTAGGGTTGGGTGGGAGCACTGAAGCTTTCTTT. Protein product: CVSSLGLGGSTEAFF.

With respect to this clonotype: An end of the junction does not agree with germline; a read error may underlie this. The rearrangement links TRBV2 to TRBJ2-1, with a tentative D call TRBD2 (5 bases). The CDR3 has 14 amino acids. Germline V gives CDR1 SNHLY, CDR2 FYNNEI. The CDR3 sequence is CASVRTGSYSEQFF. Here the CDR3 DNA reads TGTGCCAGCGTTCGGACTGGCTCCTACAGTGAGCAGTTCTTC.

To note about this clonotype: Since a much larger clone is just one base distant, this may be a read error. The V call is TRBV5-4, the J call TRBJ2-7; a weak D match, TRBD1 (5 bases). The V gene's germline CDR1 is SGHNT and CDR2 YYREEE (reference sequence). V lost 10 bases and J lost 1, with 18 bases in between. CDR3 length: 14 amino acids. The CDR3 here is CACKTDIVSYEQYF. CDR3 nucleotide sequence: TGTGCCTGCAAGACAGACATAGTATCCTACGAGCAGTACTTC.

This clonotype is medium-sized by share. V gene TRBV11-3 combines with J gene TRBJ1-1; unclear D gene. Germline lookup yields CDR1 SGHNT and CDR2 YENEEA. The V end lost 4 bases, the J end lost 2 bases, and 5 bases lay between the germline ends. This CDR3 region has 12 residues. As DNA, the CDR3 is TGTGCCAGCAGCTACTCTAACACTGAAGCTTTCTTT. Its translation is CASSYSNTEAFF.

This clonotype was found many times. The chain recombines TRBV5-5 with TRBJ1-4; 8 bases agree with TRBD1. This CDR3 comprises 15 residues. CDR1 SGHKS and CDR2 YYEKEE come from the germline V gene (reference sequence). V dropped 4 bases and J dropped 5; count of bases not matched to a gene: 7. The chain's CDR3 is CASSPTTGANEKLFF. CDR3 DNA: TGTGCCAGCAGCCCTACGACAGGGGCAAATGAAAAACTGTTTTTT.